This T cell receptor (beta chain) was profiled in a study of shared clonotypes between healthy human individuals. Deletions cut 5 bases from V and 6 bases from J, with 16 bases between. In germline, CDR1 is LNHNV, CDR2 YYDKDF (reference sequence). CDR3 size: 14 residues. Some clones are missing from TCRdb's copy, which holds only in-frame ones; the method was immunoSEQ multiplex PCR. The repertoire holds under 130,000 clones, with less than 80% as singletons. The sequence was collected from a woman aged 25 to 39 in good health. The sequenced material came from memory CD8+ T cells sorted from blood. Subset of the sample: CD45RO+ cells pooled with CCR7-negative TemRA cells. The rearrangement joins TRBV15 to TRBJ1-1; D call uncertain. CDR3 nucleotides: TGTGCCACCAGCCAACCAATCGTAGGTTCTGAAGCTTTCTTT. Its translation: CATSQPIVGSEAFF.